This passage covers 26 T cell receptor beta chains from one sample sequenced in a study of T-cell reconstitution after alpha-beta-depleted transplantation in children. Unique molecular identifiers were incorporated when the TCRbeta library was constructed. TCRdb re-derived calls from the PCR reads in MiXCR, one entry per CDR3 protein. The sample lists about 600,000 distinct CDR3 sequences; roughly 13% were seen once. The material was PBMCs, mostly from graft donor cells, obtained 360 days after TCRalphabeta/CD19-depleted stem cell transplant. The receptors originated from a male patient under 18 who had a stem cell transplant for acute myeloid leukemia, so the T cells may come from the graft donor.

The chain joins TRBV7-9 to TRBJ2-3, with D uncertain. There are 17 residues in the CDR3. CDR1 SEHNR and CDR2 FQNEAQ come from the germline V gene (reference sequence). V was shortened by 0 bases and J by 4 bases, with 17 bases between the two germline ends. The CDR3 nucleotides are TGTGCCAGCAGCTTAGCGCTCCGAACATTTGGGGCAGATACGCAGTATTTT. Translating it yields CASSLALRTFGADTQYF. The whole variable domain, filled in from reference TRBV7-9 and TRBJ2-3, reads DTGVSQNPRHKITKRGQNVTFRCDPISEHNRLYWYRQTLGQGPEFLTYFQNEAQLEKSRLLSDRFSAERPKGSFSTLEIQRTEQGDSAMYLCASSLALRTFGADTQYFGPGTRLTVL.

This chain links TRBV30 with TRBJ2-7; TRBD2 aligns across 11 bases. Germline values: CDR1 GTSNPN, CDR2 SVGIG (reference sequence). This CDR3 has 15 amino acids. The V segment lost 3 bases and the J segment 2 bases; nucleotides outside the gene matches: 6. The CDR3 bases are TGTGCCTGGAGACCCAGACTAGCGGGAACCTACGAGCAGTACTTC. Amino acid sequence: CAWRPRLAGTYEQYF.

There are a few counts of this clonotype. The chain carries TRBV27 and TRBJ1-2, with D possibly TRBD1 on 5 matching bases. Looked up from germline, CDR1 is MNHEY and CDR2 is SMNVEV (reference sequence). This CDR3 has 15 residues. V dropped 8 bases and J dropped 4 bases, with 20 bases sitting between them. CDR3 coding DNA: TGTGCCAGCGGTGTCACCGGGGACTCGATCTATGGCTACACCTTC. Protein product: CASGVTGDSIYGYTF.

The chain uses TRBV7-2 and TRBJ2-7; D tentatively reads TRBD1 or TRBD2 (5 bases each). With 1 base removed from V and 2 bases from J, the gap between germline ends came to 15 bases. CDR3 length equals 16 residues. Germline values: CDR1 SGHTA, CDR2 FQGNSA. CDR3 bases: TGTGCCAGCAGCTTAGTCGGGGCCCCGGGGCCCTACGAGCAGTACTTC. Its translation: CASSLVGAPGPYEQYF.

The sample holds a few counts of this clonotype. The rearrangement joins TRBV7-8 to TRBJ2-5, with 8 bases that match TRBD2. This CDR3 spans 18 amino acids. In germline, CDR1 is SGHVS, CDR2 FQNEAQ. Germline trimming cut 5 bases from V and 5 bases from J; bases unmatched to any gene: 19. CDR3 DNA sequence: TGTGCCAGCAGCCATAGATGGAGACTAGCGACCTTCGGGGAGACCCAGTACTTC. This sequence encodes CASSHRWRLATFGETQYF.

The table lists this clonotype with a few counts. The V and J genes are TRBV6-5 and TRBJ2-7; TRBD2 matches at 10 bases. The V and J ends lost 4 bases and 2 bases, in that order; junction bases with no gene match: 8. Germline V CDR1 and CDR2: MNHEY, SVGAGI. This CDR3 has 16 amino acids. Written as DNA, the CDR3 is TGTGCCAGCAGTTCCTCGACTAGCGGGCATCCCTACGAGCAGTACTTC. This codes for CASSSSTSGHPYEQYF.

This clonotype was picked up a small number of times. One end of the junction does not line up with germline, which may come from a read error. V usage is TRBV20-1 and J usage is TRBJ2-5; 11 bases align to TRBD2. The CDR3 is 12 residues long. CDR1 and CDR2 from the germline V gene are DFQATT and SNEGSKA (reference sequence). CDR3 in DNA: TGCAGTGCTAGAGTGGGACTAGCGGTATCACCTTTC. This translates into CSARVGLAVSPF.

The CDR3 here is CASSLLGSGLTDTQYF. Written as DNA, the CDR3 is TGTGCCAGCAGTTTACTGGGGTCAGGTCTCACAGATACGCAGTATTTT. The rearrangement links TRBV28 to TRBJ2-3; no clear D. CDR3 length equals 16 residues. Germline lookup yields CDR1 MDHEN and CDR2 SYDVKM. V lost 2 bases to trimming and J lost 2 bases, with 14 bases between them.

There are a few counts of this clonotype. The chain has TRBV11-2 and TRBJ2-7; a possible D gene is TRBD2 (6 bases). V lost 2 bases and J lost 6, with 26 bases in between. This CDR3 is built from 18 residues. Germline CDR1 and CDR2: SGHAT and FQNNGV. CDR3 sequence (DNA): TGTGCCAGCAGCTTAAAACGCGGGACGCTTATAATGTTACGCGAGCAGTACTTC. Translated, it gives CASSLKRGTLIMLREQYF.

CDR3 region: CSVVREWGETQYF. The CDR3 DNA follows: TGCAGCGTTGTGCGGGAGTGGGGGGAGACCCAGTACTTC. V is TRBV29-1 and J is TRBJ2-5, with 7 positions matching TRBD2. The CDR3 spans 13 residues. From germline, CDR1 is SQVTM and CDR2 ANQGSEA. V dropped 4 bases and J dropped 5; count of bases not matched to a gene: 7. Looking up the rest from reference TRBV29-1 and TRBJ2-5 gives the full variable domain: SAVISQKPSRDICQRGTSLTIQCQVDSQVTMMFWYRQQPGQSLTLIATANQGSEATYESGFVIDKFPISRPNLTFSTLTVSNMSPEDSSIYLCSVVREWGETQYFGPGTRLLVL.

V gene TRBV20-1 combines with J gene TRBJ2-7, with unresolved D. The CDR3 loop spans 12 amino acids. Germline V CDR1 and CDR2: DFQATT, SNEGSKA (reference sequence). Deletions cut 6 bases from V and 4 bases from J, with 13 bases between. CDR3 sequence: CSAALDGYEQYF. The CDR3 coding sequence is TGCAGTGCCGCCCTAGATGGTTACGAGCAGTACTTC.

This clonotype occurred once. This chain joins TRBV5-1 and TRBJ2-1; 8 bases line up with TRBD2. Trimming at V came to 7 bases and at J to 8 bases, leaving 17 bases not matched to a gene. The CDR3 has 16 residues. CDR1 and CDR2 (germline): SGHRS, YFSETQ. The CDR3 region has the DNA TGCGCCAGCCAATTGGGGGGGAGCGGGAGAATATATGAGCAGTTCTTC. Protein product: CASQLGGSGRIYEQFF.

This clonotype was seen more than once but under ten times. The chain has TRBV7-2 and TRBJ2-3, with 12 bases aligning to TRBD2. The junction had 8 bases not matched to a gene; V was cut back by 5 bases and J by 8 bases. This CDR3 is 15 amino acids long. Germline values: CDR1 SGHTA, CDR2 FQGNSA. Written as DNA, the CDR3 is TGTGCCAGCAGCCGACTAGCGGGAGCGGGCGGTACGCAGTATTTT. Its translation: CASSRLAGAGGTQYF.

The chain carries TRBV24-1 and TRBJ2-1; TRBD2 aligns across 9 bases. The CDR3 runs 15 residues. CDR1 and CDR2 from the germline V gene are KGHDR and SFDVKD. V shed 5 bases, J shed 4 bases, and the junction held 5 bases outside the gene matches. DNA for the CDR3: TGTGCCACCAGTGGATTGGGACTAGCATACAATGAGCAGTTCTTC. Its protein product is CATSGLGLAYNEQFF.

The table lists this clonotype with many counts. For the CDR3, the DNA is TGTGCCAGCCGTGGCAGTCCAAATTCACCCCTCCACTTT. Its translation is CASRGSPNSPLHF. The rearrangement uses TRBV6-1 and TRBJ1-6; no clear D gene. The germline V and J ends were trimmed by 8 bases and 7 bases, with 12 bases remaining between them. The germline gives CDR1 MNHNS, CDR2 SASEGT. The CDR3 loop spans 13 amino acids.

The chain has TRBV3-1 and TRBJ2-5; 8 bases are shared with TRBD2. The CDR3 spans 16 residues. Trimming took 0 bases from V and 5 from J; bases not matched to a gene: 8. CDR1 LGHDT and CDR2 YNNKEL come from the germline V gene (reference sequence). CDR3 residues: CASSQDQAGVRETQYF. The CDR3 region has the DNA TGTGCCAGCAGCCAAGACCAAGCGGGGGTCCGTGAGACCCAGTACTTC.

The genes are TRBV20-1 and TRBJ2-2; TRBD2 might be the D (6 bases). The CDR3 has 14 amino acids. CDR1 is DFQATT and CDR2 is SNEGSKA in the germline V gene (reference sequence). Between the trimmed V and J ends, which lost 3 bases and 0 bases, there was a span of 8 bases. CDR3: CSARTRSNTGELFF. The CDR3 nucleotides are TGCAGTGCTAGGACTAGATCGAACACCGGGGAGCTGTTTTTT.

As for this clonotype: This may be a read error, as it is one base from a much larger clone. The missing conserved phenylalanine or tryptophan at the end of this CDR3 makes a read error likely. CDR3 in amino acids: CSVETPSEREGETQYY. CDR3 nucleotide sequence: TGCAGCGTTGAGACCCCAAGCGAGCGGGAGGGAGAGACCCAGTACTAC. The V and J genes are TRBV29-1 and TRBJ2-5, with 10 bases aligning to TRBD2. Germline assignment: CDR1 SQVTM and CDR2 ANQGSEA. The CDR3 covers 16 residues. The junction had 11 bases not matched to a gene; V was cut back by 3 bases and J by 4 bases.

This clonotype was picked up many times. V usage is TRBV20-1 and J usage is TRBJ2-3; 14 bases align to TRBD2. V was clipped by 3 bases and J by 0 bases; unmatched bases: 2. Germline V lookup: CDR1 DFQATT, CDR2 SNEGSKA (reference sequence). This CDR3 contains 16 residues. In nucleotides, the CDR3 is TGCAGTGCTAGGAGACTAGCGGGAGGGAGCACAGATACGCAGTATTTT. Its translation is CSARRLAGGSTDTQYF.

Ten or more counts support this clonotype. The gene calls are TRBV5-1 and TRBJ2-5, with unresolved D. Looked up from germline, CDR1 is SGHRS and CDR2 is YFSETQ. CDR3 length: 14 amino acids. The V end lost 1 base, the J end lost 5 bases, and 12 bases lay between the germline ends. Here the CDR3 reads CASSLNMGTETQYF. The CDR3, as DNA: TGCGCCAGCAGCTTGAATATGGGTACGGAGACCCAGTACTTC.

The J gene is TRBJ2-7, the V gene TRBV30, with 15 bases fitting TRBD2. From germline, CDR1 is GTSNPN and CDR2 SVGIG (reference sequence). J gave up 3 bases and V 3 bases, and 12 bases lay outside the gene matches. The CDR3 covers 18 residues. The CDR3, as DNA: TGTGCCTGGAGGATGGACTGGGGACTAGCGGGAGGACGCTACGAGCAGTACTTC. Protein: CAWRMDWGLAGGRYEQYF. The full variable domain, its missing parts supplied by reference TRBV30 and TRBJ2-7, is SQTIHQWPATLVQPVGSPLSLECTVEGTSNPNLYWYRQAAGRGLQLLFYSVGIGQISSEVPQNLSASRPQDRQFILSSKKLLLSDSGFYLCAWRMDWGLAGGRYEQYFGPGTRLTVT.

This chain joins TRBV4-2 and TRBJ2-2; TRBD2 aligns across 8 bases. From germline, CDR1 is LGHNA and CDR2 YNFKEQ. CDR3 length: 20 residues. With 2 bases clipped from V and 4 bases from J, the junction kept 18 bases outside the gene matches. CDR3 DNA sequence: TGTGCCAGCAGCCAACGCCCCGGGACTAGAGCCCCCACAGGCACCGGGGAGCTGTTTTTT. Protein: CASSQRPGTRAPTGTGELFF.

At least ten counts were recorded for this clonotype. The CDR3 protein is CASGGQILLQRNEQFF. The CDR3 nucleotides read TGTGCCAGCGGGGGACAGATATTACTACAGAGGAATGAGCAGTTCTTC. This chain connects TRBV28 to TRBJ2-1, with 7 nucleotides matching TRBD1. CDR1 and CDR2 (germline): MDHEN, SYDVKM. The trim removed 8 bases at V and 7 bases at J, leaving 17 bases unmatched. This CDR3 region has 16 residues.

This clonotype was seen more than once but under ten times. The DNA for the CDR3 is TGCAGTGCTAGGGGGCGGGAGGGCTCAGATACGCAGTATTTT. Amino acids: CSARGREGSDTQYF. V is TRBV20-1 and J is TRBJ2-3, with 9 bases lining up with TRBD2. V lost 3 bases, J lost 4 bases, and 5 bases stayed unmatched. The germline V gene has CDR1 DFQATT and CDR2 SNEGSKA (reference sequence). This CDR3 comprises 14 residues.

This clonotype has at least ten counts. The CDR3 DNA follows: TGTGCCACCAGACCAACCGGGACCCCGGGGACCCAGTACTTC. It specifies CATRPTGTPGTQYF. The rearrangement uses TRBV15 and TRBJ2-5; D may correspond to TRBD1 or TRBD2 (5 bases each). Germline-derived CDR1 and CDR2 are LNHNV and YYDKDF (reference sequence). The CDR3 is 14 amino acids. V was trimmed by 6 bases and J by 7 bases, leaving 18 bases between them.

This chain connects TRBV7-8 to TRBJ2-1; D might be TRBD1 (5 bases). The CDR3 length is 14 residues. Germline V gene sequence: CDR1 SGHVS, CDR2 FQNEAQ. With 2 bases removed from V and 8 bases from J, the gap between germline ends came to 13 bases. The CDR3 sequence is CASSLFKGSDEQFF. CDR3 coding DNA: TGTGCCAGCAGCTTATTTAAGGGGTCGGATGAGCAGTTCTTC.